The 26 T cell receptor beta chains in this list originate from one sample, sequenced in a study of blood T cell repertoires in COVID-19. This table comes from immunoSEQ multiplex PCR, and its TCRdb copy is limited to in-frame clones, with some not included. Among about 150,000 clones, approximately 81% were seen once, and the ten largest hold about 2.8%. The sample comprised peripheral blood. All receptors derive from a human donor with acute or convalescent COVID-19. The donor label of this sample is uncertain.

This sequence joins TRBV19 and TRBJ1-4; maybe TRBD1 (5 bases). The CDR3 covers 15 residues. Trimming stripped 6 bases from V and 7 bases from J, with 18 bases between. CDR1 is LNHDA and CDR2 is SQIVND in the germline V gene (reference sequence). CDR3 region: CASSPARGVGEKLFF. The CDR3 region has the DNA TGTGCCAGTAGCCCCGCCCGGGGGGTTGGTGAAAAACTGTTTTTT.

The chain has TRBV7-8 and TRBJ2-7; 10 bases match TRBD2. This CDR3 has 15 residues. Trimming cost V 6 bases and J 2 bases; bases outside gene matches: 7. The germline CDR1 and CDR2 sequences are SGHVS and FQNEAQ. The DNA for the CDR3 is TGTGCCAGCAGAGGCCAAGCGGGGGGGCCCTACGAGCAGTACTTC. Translated: CASRGQAGGPYEQYF.

The genes are TRBV27 and TRBJ1-4; 7 positions match TRBD1. CDR3 size: 18 residues. CDR1 is MNHEY, CDR2 SMNVEV, per germline (reference sequence). The V gene end was trimmed by 4 bases and the J gene end by 0 bases; junction bases not matched to a gene: 11. CDR3 sequence (DNA): TGTGCCAGCAGTTCACAGGGGTGGGTAGCCTCAACTAATGAAAAACTGTTTTTT. It translates to CASSSQGWVASTNEKLFF.

The chain is built from TRBV28 and TRBJ2-4; 7 bases line up with TRBD1. Trimming at V came to 5 bases and at J to 3 bases, leaving 10 bases not matched to a gene. The CDR3 contains 16 residues. Germline CDR1 is MDHEN and CDR2 is SYDVKM. The CDR3 DNA is TGTGCCAGCAGTATACCAGGGGGTTTGGTCAAAAACATTCAGTACTTC. Translating it yields CASSIPGGLVKNIQYF.

This clone appeared once. The gene calls are TRBV14 and TRBJ1-4; D uncertain. The CDR3 contains 16 residues. V lost 4 bases and J 0 bases, leaving 12 bases between the germline ends. Germline V gene data show CDR1 as SGHDN and CDR2 as FVKESK. The CDR3 bases are TGTGCCAGCAGCCCAGTATACAGAGCAACTAATGAAAAACTGTTTTTT. This sequence encodes CASSPVYRATNEKLFF.

The chain carries TRBV19 and TRBJ1-5; 9 bases are shared with TRBD1. The V segment lost 4 bases and the J segment 8 bases; nucleotides outside the gene matches: 6. Germline V gives CDR1 LNHDA, CDR2 SQIVND (reference sequence). The CDR3 spans 14 residues. The chain's CDR3 is CASSTGQGTEPQHF. The CDR3, as DNA: TGTGCCAGTAGTACCGGACAGGGGACAGAGCCCCAGCATTTT.

This chain connects TRBV7-8 to TRBJ2-7; the D gene is possibly TRBD1 (6 bases). CDR1 is SGHVS, CDR2 FQNEAQ, per germline. This CDR3 has 16 amino acids. The V end lost 1 base, the J end lost 2 bases, and 15 bases lay between the germline ends. This CDR3 is CASSLGWTTGAYEQYV. In nucleotides, the CDR3 is TGTGCCAGCAGCTTAGGGTGGACGACAGGAGCCTACGAGCAGTACGTC.

This chain connects TRBV19 to TRBJ1-2; D is undetermined. The ends were cut back, 7 bases at V and 3 bases at J, with 9 bases in the middle. Germline V gives CDR1 LNHDA, CDR2 SQIVND (reference sequence). The CDR3 consists of 12 residues. The CDR3 nucleotides read TGTGCCAGTAATTGGGGAGACTATGGCTACACCTTC. Amino acid sequence: CASNWGDYGYTF.

The rearrangement links TRBV6-9 to TRBJ1-5; 11 bases are a match to TRBD1. This CDR3 spans 17 amino acids. The germline V gene encodes CDR1 MNHGY and CDR2 SVAAGI. V dropped 9 bases and J dropped 3; count of bases not matched to a gene: 13. The CDR3 DNA reads as TGTGCCAGACAACAGGACAGGGGGCTAGAGGACAATCAGCCCCAGCATTTT. Its protein product is CARQQDRGLEDNQPQHF.

The V gene is TRBV30, the J gene TRBJ1-5, with D hard to call. Trimming left V 1 base short and J 4 bases short, with 8 bases between. CDR1 and CDR2 (germline): GTSNPN, SVGIG (reference sequence). The CDR3 loop spans 13 amino acids. CDR3 sequence: CAWSAQLNQPQHF. CDR3 coding DNA: TGTGCCTGGAGTGCTCAGTTAAATCAGCCCCAGCATTTT.

The rearrangement uses TRBV4-2 and TRBJ1-5; 11 nucleotides match TRBD1. This CDR3 is built from 16 residues. CDR1 is LGHNA, CDR2 YNFKEQ, per germline. The trim removed 1 base at V and 3 bases at J, leaving 2 bases unmatched. The CDR3 bases are TGTGCCAGCAGCCAAGGGACAGGGGGCCCCAATCAGCCCCAGCATTTT. Its translation: CASSQGTGGPNQPQHF.

The chain links TRBV2 to TRBJ1-2; D is possibly TRBD1 (5 bases). V was trimmed by 3 bases and J by 0 bases, leaving 14 bases between them. The CDR3 is made up of 16 amino acids. Germline CDR1 and CDR2: SNHLY and FYNNEI. CDR3 sequence: CASSEGLGAANYGYTF. DNA of the CDR3: TGTGCCAGCAGTGAGGGGTTAGGGGCGGCTAACTATGGCTACACCTTC.

The J gene is TRBJ1-3, the V gene TRBV25-1; D remains unclear. Trimming removed 0 bases from V and 8 bases from J, with 5 bases in between. The CDR3 loop spans 12 amino acids. The germline V gene has CDR1 MGHDK and CDR2 SYGVNS. The CDR3 nucleotides read TGTGCCAGCAGTGAATATCGAGACACCATATATTTT. It translates to CASSEYRDTIYF.

The genes are TRBV2 and TRBJ1-1; 9 bases are a match to TRBD1. The CDR3 is 15 residues long. Germline CDR1 SNHLY, CDR2 FYNNEI. V lost 4 bases, J lost 2 bases, and 5 bases stayed unmatched. The CDR3 spells CASSAEDRGNTEAFF. DNA for the CDR3: TGTGCCAGCAGTGCAGAGGACAGGGGTAACACTGAAGCTTTCTTT. Full variable domain (remainder filled in from reference TRBV2 and TRBJ1-1): EPEVTQTPSHQVTQMGQEVILRCVPISNHLYFYWYRQILGQKVEFLVSFYNNEISEKSEIFDDQFSVERPDGSNFTLKIRSTKLEDSAMYFCASSAEDRGNTEAFFGQGTRLTVV.

The chain links TRBV11-3 to TRBJ2-7, with TRBD1 matching over 7 bases. CDR3 length: 12 residues. Looked up from germline, CDR1 is SGHNT and CDR2 is YENEEA. Trimming at V came to 2 bases and at J to 9 bases, leaving 4 bases not matched to a gene. The CDR3 spells CASSLHSGGQYF. Written as DNA, the CDR3 is TGTGCCAGCAGCTTACATTCAGGGGGGCAGTACTTC.

This clone was seen once. The chain carries TRBV4-3 and TRBJ1-2, with TRBD1 as a possible D gene (5 bases). Germline assignment: CDR1 LGHNA and CDR2 YSLEER. This CDR3 is built from 16 residues. The V end lost 4 bases, the J end lost 5 bases, and 20 bases lay between the germline ends. The CDR3 DNA reads TGCGCCAGCAGCCCAAGCGGCGGTGGGACTCTTTATGGCTACACCTTC. Its translation is CASSPSGGGTLYGYTF.

As concerns this clone: Other nucleotide sequences from this sample produce the same CDR3. The chain carries TRBV12-3 or TRBV12-4 and TRBJ1-1; TRBD1 matches 7 bases. V trimming: 6 bases; J trimming: 2 bases; junction bases outside the gene matches: 3. The CDR3 runs to 13 residues. The CDR3 here is CASSWDRNTEAFF. The DNA for the CDR3 is TGTGCCAGCAGCTGGGACAGAAACACTGAAGCTTTCTTT.

V is TRBV5-6 and J is TRBJ1-2, with 7 bases fitting TRBD1. Germline assignment: CDR1 SGHDT and CDR2 YYEEEE. The CDR3 totals 14 residues. Germline trimming cut 1 base from V and 0 bases from J; bases unmatched to any gene: 0. CDR3 residues: CASSLQGANYGYTF. The CDR3 DNA is TGTGCCAGCAGCTTGCAGGGGGCTAACTATGGCTACACCTTC.

The chain combines TRBV29-1 with TRBJ1-1; D might be TRBD1 (6 bases). Trimming removed 0 bases from V and 11 bases from J, with 16 bases in between. Germline CDR1 is SQVTM and CDR2 is ANQGSEA. The CDR3 is 13 amino acids. CDR3: CSVEDNQGISAFF. The DNA for the CDR3 is TGCAGCGTTGAAGACAACCAGGGGATCTCGGCTTTCTTT.

This CDR3 reads CASTEGVKGYGYTF. For the CDR3, the DNA is TGTGCCAGCACCGAAGGGGTGAAAGGCTATGGCTACACCTTC. The chain links TRBV13 to TRBJ1-2, with TRBD1 as a possible D gene (5 bases). This CDR3 has 14 amino acids. The germline V gene has CDR1 PRHDT and CDR2 FYEKMQ (reference sequence). Trimming removed 7 bases at V and 4 bases at J, with 16 bases between.

The chain joins TRBV10-2 to TRBJ2-3, with TRBD2 identical over 12 bases. J gave up 2 bases and V 6 bases, and 15 bases lay outside the gene matches. From germline, CDR1 is WSHSY and CDR2 SAAADI. The CDR3 has 19 amino acids. The CDR3 region has the DNA TGCGCCAGCAGCAAAGATTCTAGCGGGGGGGCCATCCACACAGATACGCAGTATTTT. It translates to CASSKDSSGGAIHTDTQYF.

The chain links TRBV7-9 to TRBJ1-1; 9 positions match TRBD1. Germline lookup yields CDR1 SEHNR and CDR2 FQNEAQ (reference sequence). The CDR3 runs 15 residues. The trim removed 6 bases at V and 1 base at J, leaving 6 bases unmatched. The CDR3 nucleotides read TGTGCCAGCAGTCTCAGACAGGGGGGGAACACTGAAGCTTTCTTT. Amino acid sequence: CASSLRQGGNTEAFF.

This clone has a count of ten or more. J is TRBJ2-3 and V is TRBV6-6; D may be TRBD2 (5 bases). Trimming pared 5 bases from V and 3 bases from J, leaving 18 bases between. Germline V gene data show CDR1 as MNHNY and CDR2 as SVGAGI (reference sequence). CDR3 length equals 16 residues. Written as DNA, the CDR3 is TGTGCCAGCAGTCACCCCTCAGCGGCTAGTACAGATACGCAGTATTTT. Translated: CASSHPSAASTDTQYF.

This chain connects TRBV6-4 to TRBJ2-2; TRBD2 agrees at 10 bases. V gave up 5 bases and J gave up 7 bases; unmatched junction bases: 13. Germline V gene data show CDR1 as MRHNA and CDR2 as SNTAGT. The CDR3 has 17 amino acids. CDR3 in amino acids: CASSPLAGAWWSGELFF. Written as DNA, the CDR3 is TGTGCCAGCAGTCCTCTAGCGGGGGCCTGGTGGAGCGGGGAGCTGTTTTTT.

This chain links TRBV5-1 with TRBJ2-1, with TRBD2 matching over 9 bases. This CDR3 has 15 residues. V lost 3 bases and J lost 4; bases outside the gene matches: 5. The germline gives CDR1 SGHRS, CDR2 YFSETQ. In DNA, the CDR3 is TGCGCCAGCAGCTCCCGACTAGCGGCTTACAATGAGCAGTTCTTC. Its protein product is CASSSRLAAYNEQFF.

The V gene is TRBV18, the J gene TRBJ1-1, with unresolved D. The V and J ends lost 3 bases and 4 bases respectively, with 12 bases between them. Germline lookup yields CDR1 KGHSH and CDR2 LQKENI. This CDR3 has 14 amino acids. The CDR3 here is CASSPPLEGTEAFF. As DNA, the CDR3 is TGTGCCAGCTCACCCCCTTTGGAGGGCACTGAAGCTTTCTTT.